The subject of this entry is one T cell receptor (beta chain). This clonotype was detected a few times. Its recognized antigen is unknown. The junction and the germline gene differ at one end; a read error may be behind it. The data derive from a study of T cells in Graves' hyperthyroidism and ophthalmopathy (dated by TCRdb to about 2019). About the full investigation: A discovery cohort of about 96 patients, approximately 45 with Graves' ophthalmopathy and under 60 with stable Graves' hyperthyroidism, was used to find distinguishing TCR V-J signatures. An independent validation cohort of around 19 hyperthyroidism patients and 15 or so patients who later progressed to ophthalmopathy tested prospective prediction of ophthalmopathy. The approximately 98 discovery patients were randomly divided into training and test sets at a 7:3 ratio. In addition, the study compared T-cell repertoires in thyroid tissue and in blood from about 6 Graves' hyperthyroidism patients. Following sampling, methimazole starting at 30 mg daily was given to hyperthyroidism patients, and high-dose intravenous methylprednisolone was given to ophthalmopathy patients. The paper describes TCR Vbeta CDR3 sequencing of fewer than 150 peripheral blood samples, made up of 43 ophthalmopathy patients, 70 to 75 hyperthyroidism patients and 17 progressor patients. Broader findings and caveats from the paper: Blood samples also contained most of the expanded thyroid clonotypes (frequency above 0.001), which suggests that blood repertoires may reflect thyroid immune responses. In validation, progression to ophthalmopathy was predicted by the model with 70.59% sensitivity and roughly 76% specificity, a median of around 5.9 months before onset. No statistical method was used to set the sample size in advance, and investigators knew the group allocation. A model built on a 13 V-J signature distinguished ophthalmopathy from stable hyperthyroidism, reaching approximately 89% sensitivity and 81.08% specificity in cross-validation and 80%/75% in testing.

The TCR beta CDR3 regions were amplified from the RNA transcripts. The TCR CDR3 was subjected to a first round of RT-PCR using the HTBI primer set and the Qiagen OneStep RT-PCR kit. Libraries were constructed in a second round of multiplex PCR, after which size selection and purification were performed. The libraries were sequenced on an Illumina HiSeq2000 using paired-end 100 bp reads. The study's processing was this. Raw data were processed with SOAPnuke, discarding reads with adapters, uncalled bases, mean Phred below 15, or no exact constant-primer or identifier match. COPE v1.2.5 was used to merge the high-quality paired reads, and each unique nucleotide sequence was defined as a clonotype. MiTCR v1.1 was used to align the clonotypes against IMGT TRBV, TRBD and TRBJ reference segments. The analysis was restricted to V-J combinations with a frequency above 0.0001, which together covered about 99% of the repertoires. The TCS score was defined as F50 (clonal expansion) divided by E x V (chaos), with BLOSUM62-based TCRdist calculated between CDR3 peptides within each V-J. Welch's t-statistics and random forest reduced approximately 520 V-J features to some 14, which were used in a naive Bayes classifier (R e1071). The Morisita-Horn index was used to measure how similar the thyroid and blood repertoires were. TCRdb trimmed public reads at Q25 via fastp, called clones via MiXCR and kept in-frame beta chains. Identical CDR3 proteins give one entry, which carries the most common genes and DNA. The V and J calls shown here were made by TCRdb, not taken from the authors' results. Here the sample has 550,000 to 700,000 distinct CDR3 sequences; around 42% occur a single time. Together, the top ten hold roughly 19% of the sample.

The study excluded patients with uncontrolled infections, other autoimmune diseases, pregnancy or lactation. Diagnoses relied on clinical symptoms, serum thyroxine and TRAb, thyroid ultrasound and orbital computed tomography. Trizol reagent was used to extract total RNA, and RNA quality was then checked on an Agilent 2100 Bioanalyzer. The germline V gene provides CDR1 SGHTA and CDR2 FQGNSA. From the cysteine up to the phenylalanine, the CDR3 has a length of 15 residues. The kept DNA is CDR3 alone, 45 bases in frame from the first base. Recombination linked TRBV7-2 to TRBJ2-7; the D gene is perhaps TRBD1, on 6 matching bases. This clonotype originated in an adult woman with Graves' disease, either hyperthyroidism or ophthalmopathy (not recorded which). Sequenced: peripheral blood or thyroid tissue (not recorded which). The CDR3 protein sequence reads: CASSLDLLGHYERYF. The nucleotide sequence is TGTGCCAGCAGCTTAGATTTACTGGGACACTACGAGCGGTACTTC.